This TCR beta chain comes out of a study of blood T cell repertoires in COVID-19. Study details: Samples representing acute and convalescent COVID-19 were sourced from the United States, Italy and Spain. T cells, B-cell-depleted T cells, or PBMCs supplied cDNA or gDNA.

Sequenced by immunoSEQ multiplex PCR; TCRdb stores in-frame clones only, minus some. The sample consists of 200,000 to 250,000 clones, approximately 83% of them appearing once. The CDR3 consists of 19 residues. Trimming cost V 4 bases and J 0 bases; bases outside gene matches: 15. The V gene's germline CDR1 is MRHNA and CDR2 SNTAGT. The sample comprised peripheral blood. The chain employs TRBV6-4 and TRBJ2-3, with TRBD2 identical over 8 bases. This receptor was taken from a man aged 80 or over with acute or convalescent COVID-19. The CDR3 reads CASSGPPPRGRKSTDTQYF. In nucleotides, the CDR3 is TGTGCCAGCAGTGGCCCCCCCCCTCGCGGGAGGAAGAGCACAGATACGCAGTATTTT.